This T cell receptor (beta chain) was obtained from a study of cytomegalovirus exposure and HLA in healthy donors. 13 Jbeta primers and 60 Vbeta primers were used for the PCR. The method was immunoSEQ multiplex PCR; TCRdb's version includes in-frame clones alone and lacks a portion of them. The table lists roughly 80,000 clones, more than 80% of them singletons, with approximately 1.9% in the top ten. The germline V gene encodes CDR1 SGDLS and CDR2 YYNGEE. The V segment lost 4 bases and the J segment 6 bases; nucleotides outside the gene matches: 18. The CDR3 runs to 18 residues. The TCR was taken from a woman aged 25 to 39 in good health and CMV-seronegative. The chain employs TRBV9 and TRBJ2-1, with 8 bases aligning to TRBD2. Input material: PBMCs. CDR3 nucleotides: TGTGCCAGCAGCCCCCAGCCCCCCCGGAGCGGGAGTGTCAATGAGCAGTTCTTC. It encodes CASSPQPPRSGSVNEQFF.